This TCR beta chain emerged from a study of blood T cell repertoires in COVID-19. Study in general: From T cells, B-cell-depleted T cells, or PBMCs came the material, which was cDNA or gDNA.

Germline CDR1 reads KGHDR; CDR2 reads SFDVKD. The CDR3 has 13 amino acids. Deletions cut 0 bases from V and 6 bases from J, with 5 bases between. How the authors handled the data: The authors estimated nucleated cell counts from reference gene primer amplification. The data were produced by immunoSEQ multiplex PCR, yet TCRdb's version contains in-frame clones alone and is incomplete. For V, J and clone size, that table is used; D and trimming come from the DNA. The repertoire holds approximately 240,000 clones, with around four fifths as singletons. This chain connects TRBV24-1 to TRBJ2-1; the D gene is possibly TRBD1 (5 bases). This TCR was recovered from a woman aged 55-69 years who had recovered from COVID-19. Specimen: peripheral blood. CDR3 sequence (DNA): TGTGCCACCAGTGATTTGGACAGCAATGAGCAGTTCTTC. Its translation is CATSDLDSNEQFF.